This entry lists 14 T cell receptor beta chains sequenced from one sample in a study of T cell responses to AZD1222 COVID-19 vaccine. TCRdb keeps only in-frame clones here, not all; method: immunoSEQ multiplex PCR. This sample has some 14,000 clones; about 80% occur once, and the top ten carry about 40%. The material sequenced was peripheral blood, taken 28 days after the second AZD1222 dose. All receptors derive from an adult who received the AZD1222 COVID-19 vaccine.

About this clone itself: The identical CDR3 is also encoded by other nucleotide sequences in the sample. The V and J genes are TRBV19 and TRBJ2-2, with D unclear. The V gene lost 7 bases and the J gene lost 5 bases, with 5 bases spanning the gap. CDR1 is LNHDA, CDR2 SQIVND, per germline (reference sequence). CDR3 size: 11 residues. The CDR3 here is CASTRTGELFF. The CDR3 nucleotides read TGTGCCAGTACCAGGACCGGGGAGCTGTTTTTT.

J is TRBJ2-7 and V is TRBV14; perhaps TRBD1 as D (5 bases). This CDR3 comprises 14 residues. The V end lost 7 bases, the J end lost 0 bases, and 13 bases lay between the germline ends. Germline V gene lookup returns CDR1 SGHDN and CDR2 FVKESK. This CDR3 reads CASKKTENSYEQYF. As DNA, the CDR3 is TGTGCCAGCAAAAAGACAGAAAACTCCTACGAGCAGTACTTC.

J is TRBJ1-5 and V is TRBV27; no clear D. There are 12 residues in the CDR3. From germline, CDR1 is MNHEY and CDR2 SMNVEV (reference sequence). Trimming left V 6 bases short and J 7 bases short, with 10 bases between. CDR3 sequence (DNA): TGTGCCAGCAGAACGTCTTTGCAGCCCCAGCATTTT. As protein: CASRTSLQPQHF.

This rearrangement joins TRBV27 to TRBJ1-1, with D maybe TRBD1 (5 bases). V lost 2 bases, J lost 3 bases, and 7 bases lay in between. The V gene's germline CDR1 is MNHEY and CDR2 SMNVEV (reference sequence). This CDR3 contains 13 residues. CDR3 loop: CASSLKGHTEAFF. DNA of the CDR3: TGTGCCAGCAGTTTAAAGGGACACACTGAAGCTTTCTTT.

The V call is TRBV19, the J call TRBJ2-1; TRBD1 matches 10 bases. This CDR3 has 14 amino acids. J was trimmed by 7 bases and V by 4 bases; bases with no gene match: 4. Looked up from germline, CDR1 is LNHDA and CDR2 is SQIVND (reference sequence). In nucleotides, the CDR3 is TGTGCCAGTAGTAAAGGACAGGGGGTAAATGAGCAGTTCTTC. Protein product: CASSKGQGVNEQFF.

CDR3 region: CASSSQGGRNEQYF. As DNA, the CDR3 is TGTGCCAGTTCTTCACAGGGTGGACGTAACGAGCAGTACTTC. This chain connects TRBV2 to TRBJ2-7; D might be TRBD1 (6 bases). The CDR3 is made up of 14 amino acids. Germline CDR1 is SNHLY and CDR2 is FYNNEI. V was pared by 9 bases and J by 5 bases, with 20 bases between.

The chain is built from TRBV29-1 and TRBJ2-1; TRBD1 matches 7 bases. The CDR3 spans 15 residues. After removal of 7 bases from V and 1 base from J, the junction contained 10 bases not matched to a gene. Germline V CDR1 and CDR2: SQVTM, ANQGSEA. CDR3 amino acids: CSAGEGAGSYNEQFF. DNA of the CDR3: TGCAGCGCCGGAGAGGGGGCCGGGTCCTACAATGAGCAGTTCTTC.

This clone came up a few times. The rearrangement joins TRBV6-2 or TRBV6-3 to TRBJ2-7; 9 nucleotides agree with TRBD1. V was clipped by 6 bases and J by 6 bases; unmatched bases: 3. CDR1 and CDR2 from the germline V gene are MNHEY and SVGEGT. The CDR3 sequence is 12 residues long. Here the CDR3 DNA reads TGTGCCAGCAGCGTGACAGGGGGCGAGCAGTACTTC. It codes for CASSVTGGEQYF.

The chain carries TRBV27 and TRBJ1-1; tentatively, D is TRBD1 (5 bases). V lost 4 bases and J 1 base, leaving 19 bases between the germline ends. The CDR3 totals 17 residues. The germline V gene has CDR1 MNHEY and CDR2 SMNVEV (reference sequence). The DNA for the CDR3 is TGTGCCAGCAGTTACCGGGACGCTGGTGGGGCGAACACTGAAGCTTTCTTT. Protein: CASSYRDAGGANTEAFF.

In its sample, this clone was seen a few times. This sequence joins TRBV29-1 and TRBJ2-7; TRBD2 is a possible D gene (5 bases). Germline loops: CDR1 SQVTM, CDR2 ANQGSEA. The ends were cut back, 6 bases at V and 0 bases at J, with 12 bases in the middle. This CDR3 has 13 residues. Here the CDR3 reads CSVEEAVSYEQYF. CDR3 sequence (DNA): TGCAGCGTCGAGGAGGCGGTCTCCTACGAGCAGTACTTC.

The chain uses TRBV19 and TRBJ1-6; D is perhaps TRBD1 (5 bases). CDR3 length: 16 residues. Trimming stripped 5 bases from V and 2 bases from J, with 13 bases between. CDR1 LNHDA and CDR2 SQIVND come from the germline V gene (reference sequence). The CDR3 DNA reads TGTGCCAGTAGTCCCTTTGGGGACGCCTATAATTCACCCCTCCACTTT. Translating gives CASSPFGDAYNSPLHF. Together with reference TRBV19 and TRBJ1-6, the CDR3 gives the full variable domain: DGGITQSPKYLFRKEGQNVTLSCEQNLNHDAMYWYRQDPGQGLRLIYYSQIVNDFQKGDIAEGYSVSREKKESFPLTVTSAQKNPTAFYLCASSPFGDAYNSPLHFGNGTRLTVT.

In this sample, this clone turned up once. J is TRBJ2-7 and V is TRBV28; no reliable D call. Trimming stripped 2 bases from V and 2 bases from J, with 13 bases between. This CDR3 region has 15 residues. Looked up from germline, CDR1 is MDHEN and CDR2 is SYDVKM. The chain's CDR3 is CASSLIFGRTYEQYF. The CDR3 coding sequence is TGTGCCAGCAGTTTAATCTTCGGCCGAACCTACGAGCAGTACTTC.

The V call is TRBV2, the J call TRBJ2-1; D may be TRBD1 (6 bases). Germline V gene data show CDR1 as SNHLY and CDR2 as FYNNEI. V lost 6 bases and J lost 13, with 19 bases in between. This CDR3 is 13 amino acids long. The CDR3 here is CASRELMTGLQFF. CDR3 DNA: TGTGCCAGCAGAGAACTAATGACAGGACTTCAGTTCTTC.

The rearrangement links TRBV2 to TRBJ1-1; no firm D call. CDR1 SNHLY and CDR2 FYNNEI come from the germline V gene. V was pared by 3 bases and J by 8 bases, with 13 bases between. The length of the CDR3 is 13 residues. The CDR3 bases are TGTGCCAGCAGTGAGGGGAGAAGACTAGAAGCTTTCTTT. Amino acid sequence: CASSEGRRLEAFF.